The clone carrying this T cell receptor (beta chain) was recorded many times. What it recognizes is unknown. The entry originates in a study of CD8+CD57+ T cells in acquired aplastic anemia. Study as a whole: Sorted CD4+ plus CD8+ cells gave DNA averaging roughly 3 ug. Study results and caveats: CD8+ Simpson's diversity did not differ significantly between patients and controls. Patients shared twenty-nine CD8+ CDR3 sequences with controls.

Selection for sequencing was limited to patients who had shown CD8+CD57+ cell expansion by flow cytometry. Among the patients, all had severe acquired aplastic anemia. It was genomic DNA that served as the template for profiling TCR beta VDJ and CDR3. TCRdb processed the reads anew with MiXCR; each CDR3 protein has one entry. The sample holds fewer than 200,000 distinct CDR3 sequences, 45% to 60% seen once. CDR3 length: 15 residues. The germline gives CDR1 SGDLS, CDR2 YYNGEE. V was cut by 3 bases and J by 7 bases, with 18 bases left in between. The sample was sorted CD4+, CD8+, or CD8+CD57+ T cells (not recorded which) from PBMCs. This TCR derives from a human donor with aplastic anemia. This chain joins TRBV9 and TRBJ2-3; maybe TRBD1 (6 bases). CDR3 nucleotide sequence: TGTGCCAGCAGCGCCGAAGACCAGGGGTATAATACGCAGTATTTT. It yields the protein CASSAEDQGYNTQYF.